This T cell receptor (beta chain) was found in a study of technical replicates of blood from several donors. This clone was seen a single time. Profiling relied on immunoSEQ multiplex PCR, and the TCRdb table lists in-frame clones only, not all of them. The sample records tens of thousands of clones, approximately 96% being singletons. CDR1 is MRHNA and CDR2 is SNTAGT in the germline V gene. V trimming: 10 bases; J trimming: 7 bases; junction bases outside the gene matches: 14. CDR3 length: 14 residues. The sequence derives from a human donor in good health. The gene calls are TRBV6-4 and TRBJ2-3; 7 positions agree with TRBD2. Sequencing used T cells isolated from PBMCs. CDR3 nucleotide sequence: TGTGCCACCCTCCTTGGACTAGGAGGCAATACGCAGTATTTT. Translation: CATLLGLGGNTQYF.